This TCR beta chain originates from a study of beta chain features in type 1 diabetes. Study observations and caveats: A closer apparent resemblance between naive, central memory and Treg TCRB repertoires was seen in patients than in healthy donors. Insertions were fewer and deletions more numerous at VDJ junctions in type 1 diabetes patients. Within each of all four CD4+ subsets, Type 1 diabetes patients had TCRB CDR3s that were moderately but significantly shorter.

Note on this clone: Its antigen remains unidentified.

The authors reverse transcribed all of the isolated RNA, so sequencing captured expressed TCRB transcripts. The assay was immunoSEQ multiplex PCR, and TCRdb's table has in-frame clones only and misses some. The sample contains 230,000 or so clones, 16% of which appear only once. The authors took one heparinised blood draw, averaging approximately 120 mL, from each donor. The CDR3 covers 16 residues. Trimming took 3 bases from V and 4 from J; bases not matched to a gene: 11. CDR1 and CDR2 (germline): LGHNA, YNFKEQ. V and J are TRBV4-2 and TRBJ1-2; 7 nucleotides match TRBD1. Material for sequencing was naive CD4+ T cells from blood. The sequence came from a man aged 25-45 years with type 1 diabetes. CDR3 DNA: TGTGCCAGCAGCCACGCGAACGGGGACAGTCTCTATGGCTACACCTTC. Protein product: CASSHANGDSLYGYTF.